This entry lists 14 T cell receptor beta chains sequenced from one sample in a study of T cell responses to AZD1222 COVID-19 vaccine. The table came from immunoSEQ multiplex PCR; TCRdb's copy has only in-frame clones and leaves some out. The sample comprises about 150,000 clones, around 95% of which are singletons, and 1.3% rests with the top ten. This sample comprised peripheral blood, obtained on day 0 of AZD1222 vaccination. Source of these receptors: an adult in good health.

This clone occurred a few times. The rearrangement joins TRBV4-1 to TRBJ1-1; possible D gene TRBD1, 5 bases. Germline CDR1 MGHRA, CDR2 YSYEKL. The CDR3 runs 15 residues. V was cut by 1 base and J by 4 bases, with 13 bases left in between. The CDR3 sequence: CASSQVQGASTEAFF. As DNA, the CDR3 is TGCGCCAGCAGCCAAGTACAAGGGGCGAGCACTGAAGCTTTCTTT.

The chain joins TRBV5-1 to TRBJ2-2; D call uncertain. V shed 3 bases and J shed 5 bases, with 5 bases lying between them. This CDR3 has 12 amino acids. Germline V CDR1 and CDR2: SGHRS, YFSETQ. DNA of the CDR3: TGCGCCAGCAGCTCCCGAACCGGGGAGCTGTTTTTT. Its translation is CASSSRTGELFF.

J is TRBJ2-3 and V is TRBV4-2; TRBD2 matches at 8 bases. The CDR3 extends over 15 amino acids. The trim removed 0 bases at V and 6 bases at J, leaving 5 bases unmatched. The germline V gene encodes CDR1 LGHNA and CDR2 YNFKEQ. The CDR3 loop reads CASSQDVGGADTQYF. The DNA of the CDR3 is TGTGCCAGCAGCCAAGACGTCGGGGGGGCGGATACGCAGTATTTT.

The chain couples TRBV5-4 to TRBJ2-6; the D gene is possibly TRBD2 (5 bases). The CDR3 is 16 amino acids. Germline V lookup: CDR1 SGHNT, CDR2 YYREEE (reference sequence). V lost 4 bases to trimming and J lost 2 bases, with 13 bases between them. The CDR3 region has the DNA TGTGCCAGCAGCCGAGCCGGGGATGCTGGGGCCAACGTCCTGACTTTC. This sequence encodes CASSRAGDAGANVLTF.

This clone was counted once. The CDR3 region is CASSRSYNSPLHF. The CDR3 DNA reads TGTGCCAGCAGCCGCTCCTATAATTCACCCCTCCACTTT. The chain recombines TRBV11-3 with TRBJ1-6; no clear D gene. Trimming left V 5 bases short and J 0 bases short, with 2 bases between. CDR3 size: 13 residues. The V gene's germline CDR1 is SGHNT and CDR2 YENEEA.

CDR3 loop: CASRRVRATNQPQHF. The CDR3 nucleotides are TGTGCCAGCAGGCGCGTCAGGGCCACAAATCAGCCCCAGCATTTT. This chain uses TRBV6-5 with TRBJ1-5, with TRBD1 as a possible D gene (5 bases). In germline, CDR1 is MNHEY, CDR2 SVGAGI. V lost 6 bases and J lost 4, with 16 bases in between. There are 15 residues in the CDR3.

This chain joins TRBV5-4 and TRBJ1-1, with a tentative D call TRBD1 (6 bases). CDR1 and CDR2 from the germline V gene are SGHNT and YYREEE (reference sequence). The CDR3 covers 14 residues. Trimming took 2 bases from V and 4 from J, leaving 12 bases between them. CDR3 DNA sequence: TGTGCCAGCAGCTTTGGGCAGGGGCCCACTGAAGCTTTCTTT. Protein product: CASSFGQGPTEAFF.

This clone appeared a single time. The chain combines TRBV15 with TRBJ2-1, with TRBD2 matching over 7 bases. The V segment lost 0 bases and the J segment 9 bases; nucleotides outside the gene matches: 14. Per germline, CDR1 LNHNV and CDR2 YYDKDF (reference sequence). This CDR3 spans 17 amino acids. The CDR3 nucleotides are TGTGCCACCAGCAGAGATGTCGGTGCGGGAGTGGGCGGTGAGCAGTTCTTC. This encodes CATSRDVGAGVGGEQFF.

The chain joins TRBV18 to TRBJ1-6, with a possible D match to TRBD1 (5 bases). CDR3 length: 15 residues. In germline, CDR1 is KGHSH, CDR2 LQKENI. The V end lost 2 bases, the J end lost 9 bases, and 14 bases lay between the germline ends. CDR3 loop: CASSPGSGDGSPLHF. DNA of the CDR3: TGTGCCAGCTCACCAGGTTCGGGGGATGGTTCACCCCTCCACTTT.

V is TRBV11-1 and J is TRBJ1-3, with TRBD1 identical over 7 bases. Germline trimming cut 5 bases from V and 11 bases from J; bases unmatched to any gene: 12. This CDR3 region has 14 residues. The germline CDR1 and CDR2 sequences are SGHAT and FQDESV (reference sequence). CDR3 amino acids: CASSQDRNRGAIYF. DNA for the CDR3: TGTGCCAGCAGCCAGGACAGGAACCGAGGAGCCATATATTTT. The variable domain in full, completed from reference TRBV11-1 and TRBJ1-3, reads EAEVAQSPRYKITEKSQAVAFWCDPISGHATLYWYRQILGQGPELLVQFQDESVVDDSQLPKDRFSAERLKGVDSTLKIQPAELGDSAMYLCASSQDRNRGAIYFGEGSWLTVV.

V gene TRBV6-2 or TRBV6-3 combines with J gene TRBJ1-5; D remains ambiguous. CDR1 is MNHEY, CDR2 SVGEGT, per germline. The CDR3 has 12 amino acids. V was pared by 5 bases and J by 12 bases, with 14 bases between. The CDR3 bases are TGTGCCAGCAGTGCCGGTTGGGGTCTCCAGCATTTT. As protein: CASSAGWGLQHF.

CDR3 sequence (DNA): TGTGCCAGCAGCTTAGCCGATCATAGGTTTTCGGATACGCAGTATTTT. The encoded protein is CASSLADHRFSDTQYF. The chain is built from TRBV7-2 and TRBJ2-3; D gene unclear. Trimming pared 0 bases from V and 6 bases from J, leaving 16 bases between. The germline gives CDR1 SGHTA, CDR2 FQGNSA. This CDR3 has 16 amino acids. Based on the CDR3 plus reference TRBV7-2 and TRBJ2-3, the full variable domain is GAGVSQSPSNKVTEKGKDVELRCDPISGHTALYWYRQSLGQGLEFLIYFQGNSAPDKSGLPSDRFSAERTGGSVSTLTIQRTQQEDSAVYLCASSLADHRFSDTQYFGPGTRLTVL.

The genes are TRBV3-1 (or the pseudogene TRBV3-2) and TRBJ1-2; possible D gene TRBD1, 6 bases. V was trimmed by 3 bases and J by 8 bases, leaving 16 bases between them. The CDR3 consists of 14 residues. Germline V gene lookup returns CDR1 LGHDT and CDR2 YNNKEL (reference sequence). In DNA, the CDR3 is TGTGCCAGCAGCCACAGGGGTTATTTGATCGGCTACACCTTC. Amino acid sequence: CASSHRGYLIGYTF.

The gene calls are TRBV4-1 and TRBJ2-1; D may be TRBD2 (6 bases). CDR1 MGHRA and CDR2 YSYEKL come from the germline V gene. This CDR3 region has 15 residues. With 0 bases removed from V and 7 bases from J, the gap between germline ends came to 13 bases. The CDR3 spells CASSQDPGSGNEQFF. The CDR3 nucleotides are TGCGCCAGCAGCCAAGATCCAGGGAGCGGGAATGAGCAGTTCTTC.